The rows below give T cell receptor beta chains drawn from one sample of a study of T cell changes during pregnancy in multiple sclerosis. Only in-frame clones appear in the TCRdb table, and some are missing; sequencing was by immunoSEQ multiplex PCR. The sample lists roughly 34,000 clones, roughly 90% occurring once. Sequences were derived from CD8+ T cells from peripheral blood mononuclear cells, sampled in the third trimester of pregnancy. The origin of the receptors is a female donor with multiple sclerosis, enrolled in a pregnancy study. CDR3s include the opening cysteine and the closing phenylalanine or tryptophan. A D gene is named only where the DNA matches it firmly. Clone size is shown for a subset of rows, as once, few, many or a class of expanded clone.

clone size: NA
D gene: TRBD2
V gene: TRBV4-3
J gene: TRBJ2-3
CDR3 protein: CASSQVTSGDTQYF
CDR3 DNA: TGCGCCAGCAGCCAAGTGACTAGCGGGGATACGCAGTATTTT

clone size: NA
D gene: NA
V gene: TRBV19
J gene: TRBJ2-1
CDR3 protein: CASSIPPITPMAAGYNEQFF
CDR3 DNA: TGTGCCAGTAGTATTCCTCCGATTACTCCAATGGCAGCGGGCTACAATGAGCAGTTCTTC

clone size: NA
D gene: NA
V gene: TRBV9
J gene: TRBJ2-2
CDR3 protein: CASSNQFANTGELFF
CDR3 DNA: TGTGCCAGCAGCAACCAGTTCGCGAACACCGGGGAGCTGTTTTTT

clone size: NA
D gene: NA
V gene: TRBV9
J gene: TRBJ2-3
CDR3 protein: CASSVAGTDTQYF
CDR3 DNA: TGTGCCAGCAGCGTGGCAGGCACAGATACGCAGTATTTT

clone size: NA
D gene: NA
V gene: TRBV6-5
J gene: TRBJ2-2
CDR3 protein: CASRPQDTGELFF
CDR3 DNA: TGTGCCAGCAGACCACAGGACACCGGGGAGCTGTTTTTT

clone size: NA
D gene: NA
V gene: TRBV7-2
J gene: TRBJ1-1
CDR3 protein: CASSFGFGNEAFF
CDR3 DNA: TGTGCCAGCAGCTTCGGGTTCGGCAATGAAGCTTTCTTT

clone size: NA
D gene: NA
V gene: TRBV5-5
J gene: TRBJ1-1
CDR3 protein: CASSLGGGVGTEAFF
CDR3 DNA: TGTGCCAGCAGCTTGGGAGGGGGAGTGGGCACTGAAGCTTTCTTT

clone size: NA
D gene: TRBD1
V gene: TRBV7-2
J gene: TRBJ2-7
CDR3 protein: CASSLVLGTGDEQYF
CDR3 DNA: TGTGCCAGCAGCTTAGTCTTGGGAACAGGGGACGAGCAGTACTTC

clone size: NA
D gene: NA
V gene: TRBV10-2
J gene: TRBJ2-5
CDR3 protein: CASSEPISDYPQETQYF
CDR3 DNA: TGCGCCAGCAGTGAGCCGATCAGTGATTATCCTCAAGAGACCCAGTACTTC

clone size: NA
D gene: TRBD1
V gene: TRBV7-8
J gene: TRBJ1-3
CDR3 protein: CASSSPYGQGARGTIYF
CDR3 DNA: TGTGCCAGCAGCTCCCCGTATGGGCAGGGGGCTAGGGGCACCATATATTTT

clone size: NA
D gene: TRBD2
V gene: TRBV7-2
J gene: TRBJ2-1
CDR3 protein: CASSLAGGYNNEQFF
CDR3 DNA: TGTGCCAGCAGCTTAGCGGGGGGGTATAACAATGAGCAGTTCTTC

clone size: NA
D gene: NA
V gene: TRBV7-3
J gene: TRBJ2-6
CDR3 protein: CASSGAGSGANVLTF
CDR3 DNA: TGTGCCAGCAGCGGGGCAGGGTCTGGGGCCAACGTCCTGACTTTC

clone size: NA
D gene: NA
V gene: TRBV9
J gene: TRBJ2-5
CDR3 protein: CASSVERGYQETQYF
CDR3 DNA: TGTGCCAGCAGCGTAGAAAGAGGGTATCAAGAGACCCAGTACTTC

clone size: NA
D gene: NA
V gene: TRBV15
J gene: TRBJ2-1
CDR3 protein: CATSTALSSYNEQFF
CDR3 DNA: TGTGCCACCAGCACTGCCCTGAGCTCCTACAATGAGCAGTTCTTC

clone size: NA
D gene: NA
V gene: TRBV6-5
J gene: TRBJ1-1
CDR3 protein: CASSYPPGQSTAEAFF
CDR3 DNA: TGTGCCAGCAGTTACCCCCCCGGACAGTCAACCGCTGAAGCTTTCTTT

clone size: NA
D gene: NA
V gene: TRBV7-8
J gene: TRBJ1-1
CDR3 protein: CASSPPTGGGPEAFF
CDR3 DNA: TGTGCCAGCAGCCCCCCCACGGGAGGGGGTCCTGAAGCTTTCTTT

clone size: once
D gene: NA
V gene: TRBV7-2
J gene: TRBJ1-2
CDR3 protein: CASSPRAGVSVGGYTF
CDR3 DNA: TGTGCCAGCAGCCCAAGGGCGGGGGTTTCGGTGGGAGGCTACACCTTC

clone size: NA
D gene: TRBD2
V gene: TRBV5-8
J gene: TRBJ2-3
CDR3 protein: CASSSGTTGPDTQYF
CDR3 DNA: TGTGCCAGCAGCTCCGGGACTACGGGCCCAGATACGCAGTATTTT

clone size: NA
D gene: NA
V gene: TRBV6-5
J gene: TRBJ2-7
CDR3 protein: CASSYSRQPLYEQYF
CDR3 DNA: TGTGCCAGCAGTTACTCTCGACAGCCGCTCTACGAGCAGTACTTC

clone size: NA
D gene: NA
V gene: TRBV6-5
J gene: TRBJ1-2
CDR3 protein: CASSTGPYGYTF
CDR3 DNA: TGTGCCAGCAGTACAGGGCCCTATGGCTACACCTTC

clone size: NA
D gene: NA
V gene: TRBV9
J gene: TRBJ2-5
CDR3 protein: CTSSVLGLRETQYF
CDR3 DNA: TGTACCAGCAGCGTTTTGGGCCTCCGCGAGACCCAGTACTTC

clone size: NA
D gene: NA
V gene: TRBV15
J gene: TRBJ2-7
CDR3 protein: CATSRDRGGSYEQYF
CDR3 DNA: TGTGCCACCAGCAGAGATAGGGGCGGCTCCTACGAGCAGTACTTC

clone size: NA
D gene: NA
V gene: TRBV4-1
J gene: TRBJ2-1
CDR3 protein: CASSQEAESSYNEQFF
CDR3 DNA: TGCGCCAGCAGCCAAGAAGCCGAGAGCTCCTACAATGAGCAGTTCTTC

clone size: NA
D gene: TRBD1
V gene: TRBV7-9
J gene: TRBJ1-3
CDR3 protein: CASGQVLEGNTIYF
CDR3 DNA: TGTGCCAGCGGACAGGTCTTAGAGGGAAACACCATATATTTT

clone size: NA
D gene: TRBD1
V gene: TRBV6-6
J gene: TRBJ1-5
CDR3 protein: CASSLQGQNQPQHF
CDR3 DNA: TGTGCCAGCAGTCTACAGGGGCAAAATCAGCCCCAGCATTTT

clone size: NA
D gene: NA
V gene: TRBV7-6
J gene: TRBJ2-5
CDR3 protein: CASSLWAGETQYF
CDR3 DNA: TGTGCCAGCAGCCTCTGGGCAGGGGAGACCCAGTACTTC

clone size: NA
D gene: TRBD1
V gene: TRBV9
J gene: TRBJ1-6
CDR3 protein: CASSVEGGKNSPLHF
CDR3 DNA: TGTGCCAGCAGCGTAGAAGGGGGCAAGAATTCACCCCTCCACTTT